A single sample is the source of the 5 T cell receptor beta chains below, sequenced in a study of blood T cell repertoires in COVID-19. Assay: immunoSEQ multiplex PCR; the TCRdb copy retains only in-frame clones and omits some. The data show 260,000 or so clones, roughly 90% seen once. Sequenced input: peripheral blood. All receptors come from a human donor in a cohort sampled during active COVID-19.

The chain has TRBV19 and TRBJ1-5; 7 nucleotides agree with TRBD1. CDR1 and CDR2 from the germline V gene are LNHDA and SQIVND (reference sequence). The CDR3 is 16 amino acids. Losses at the gene ends were 5 bases for V and 4 bases for J; bases not matched to a gene: 11. The CDR3 DNA reads as TGTGCCAGTAGTTTCTCGACAGGGATAGGGAATCAGCCCCAGCATTTT. Its translation: CASSFSTGIGNQPQHF. The whole variable domain, remainder taken from reference TRBV19 and TRBJ1-5, is DGGITQSPKYLFRKEGQNVTLSCEQNLNHDAMYWYRQDPGQGLRLIYYSQIVNDFQKGDIAEGYSVSREKKESFPLTVTSAQKNPTAFYLCASSFSTGIGNQPQHFGDGTRLSIL.

The CDR3 here is CATSRDGTGSFDEKLFF. The CDR3 nucleotides read TGTGCCACCAGCAGAGATGGGACAGGGAGTTTCGATGAAAAACTGTTTTTT. The gene calls are TRBV15 and TRBJ1-4, with 9 bases fitting TRBD1. The CDR3 is made up of 17 amino acids. V lost 0 bases to trimming and J lost 6 bases; unmatched junction nucleotides: 8. The germline V gene has CDR1 LNHNV and CDR2 YYDKDF (reference sequence).

The CDR3 DNA follows: TGTGCCAGCAGCGTCGACATTGGCTATGGCTACACCTTC. The encoded protein is CASSVDIGYGYTF. The chain combines TRBV11-2 with TRBJ1-2; D unclear. V dropped 5 bases and J dropped 4 bases, with 11 bases sitting between them. Germline CDR1 reads SGHAT; CDR2 reads FQNNGV. The CDR3 is made up of 13 amino acids.

J is TRBJ1-1 and V is TRBV12-3 or TRBV12-4; D is possibly TRBD1 (6 bases). This CDR3 contains 13 residues. The germline V and J ends were trimmed by 6 bases and 1 base, with 9 bases remaining between them. DNA of the CDR3: TGTGCCAGCAGCCGGACAGAGAACACTGAAGCTTTCTTT. Its protein is CASSRTENTEAFF.

The chain joins TRBV3-1 (or the pseudogene TRBV3-2) to TRBJ1-4; 7 bases agree with TRBD1. Trimming took 3 bases from V and 8 from J; bases not matched to a gene: 12. The CDR3 is 16 residues long. CDR1 and CDR2 from the germline V gene are LGHDT and YNNKEL (reference sequence). CDR3 DNA sequence: TGTGCCAGCAGCCAGAGGTCGACAGGGTGGGTAGAAAAACTGTTTTTT. It translates to CASSQRSTGWVEKLFF.